The 32 T cell receptor beta chains in this list originate from one sample, sequenced in a study of technical replicates of blood from several donors. Libraries were prepared by immunoSEQ multiplex PCR; TCRdb keeps only in-frame clonotypes and omits some of them. The sample holds approximately 75,000 clones, about 97% seen once. Sequenced: T cells isolated from PBMCs. The receptor set was obtained from a human donor in good health.

The chain links TRBV11-3 to TRBJ2-7; 8 nucleotides align to TRBD2. This CDR3 has 16 amino acids. Germline trimming cut 4 bases from V and 0 bases from J; bases unmatched to any gene: 8. Germline V CDR1 and CDR2: SGHNT, YENEEA. CDR3 bases: TGTGCCAGCAGCTCCCCAACTAGCGGAAGCTCCTACGAGCAGTACTTC. Translated: CASSSPTSGSSYEQYF.

This chain joins TRBV28 and TRBJ1-1; D is unresolved. The CDR3 is 10 amino acids. Germline CDR1 MDHEN, CDR2 SYDVKM. V was cut by 10 bases and J by 4 bases, with 7 bases left in between. The CDR3 reads CATTATEAFF. The CDR3 DNA is TGTGCCACCACTGCCACTGAAGCTTTCTTT.

V gene TRBV14 combines with J gene TRBJ2-3, with 8 bases aligning to TRBD2. V lost 1 base to trimming and J lost 1 base; unmatched junction nucleotides: 4. Germline loops: CDR1 SGHDN, CDR2 FVKESK. The CDR3 has 16 amino acids. CDR3 residues: CASSQGWRGGTDTQYF. For the CDR3, the DNA is TGTGCCAGCAGCCAAGGCTGGCGGGGGGGCACAGATACGCAGTATTTT. The full variable domain, its missing parts supplied by reference TRBV14 and TRBJ2-3, is EAGVTQFPSHSVIEKGQTVTLRCDPISGHDNLYWYRRVMGKEIKFLLHFVKESKQDESGMPNNRFLAERTGGTYSTLKVQPAELEDSGVYFCASSQGWRGGTDTQYFGPGTRLTVL.

The chain employs TRBV7-6 and TRBJ1-1; 9 nucleotides align to TRBD1. Germline CDR1 SGHVS, CDR2 FNYEAQ. The J segment lost 1 base and the V segment lost 5 bases, leaving 5 bases of the junction unmatched. This CDR3 has 15 amino acids. The CDR3: CASSPQQGANTEAFF. CDR3 nucleotide sequence: TGTGCCAGCAGCCCACAACAGGGGGCGAACACTGAAGCTTTCTTT.

The chain is built from TRBV11-1 and TRBJ2-7; D might be TRBD2 (5 bases). This CDR3 contains 14 residues. From germline, CDR1 is SGHAT and CDR2 FQDESV (reference sequence). V was cut by 4 bases and J by 9 bases, with 19 bases left in between. The CDR3 here is CASSYKPGDAAQYF. The CDR3 DNA reads as TGTGCCAGCAGCTATAAACCCGGGGATGCGGCGCAGTACTTC.

The chain combines TRBV6-5 with TRBJ2-5; 8 positions match TRBD2. V was clipped by 0 bases and J by 4 bases; unmatched bases: 7. This CDR3 is built from 16 residues. The germline V gene has CDR1 MNHEY and CDR2 SVGAGI. The DNA of the CDR3 is TGTGCCAGCAGTTACTCGGTGACTAGCGCCCCAGAGACCCAGTACTTC. It translates to CASSYSVTSAPETQYF.

V is TRBV21-1 and J is TRBJ2-7; the table's TRBD2 call for D was not verified on the DNA. TRBV21-1 is a listed pseudogene. This CDR3 region has 9 residues. The DNA of the CDR3 is TGTGCCAGCAGCTCCCGCCCACGGGTC. Translation gives CASSSRPRV.

This chain uses TRBV30 with TRBJ1-1; D is undetermined. Trimming pared 2 bases from V and 3 bases from J, leaving 7 bases between. The germline CDR1 and CDR2 sequences are GTSNPN and SVGIG (reference sequence). The CDR3 is made up of 12 amino acids. The CDR3 nucleotides are TGTGCCTGGAGTCCAGGATACACTGAAGCTTTCTTT. It encodes CAWSPGYTEAFF. The complete variable domain, with remaining parts taken from reference TRBV30 and TRBJ1-1, reads SQTIHQWPATLVQPVGSPLSLECTVEGTSNPNLYWYRQAAGRGLQLLFYSVGIGQISSEVPQNLSASRPQDRQFILSSKKLLLSDSGFYLCAWSPGYTEAFFGQGTRLTVV.

The rearrangement links TRBV2 to TRBJ2-5; 10 bases fit TRBD2. V was pared by 1 base and J by 4 bases, with 6 bases of the junction left unmatched. CDR1 is SNHLY, CDR2 FYNNEI, per germline. The length of the CDR3 is 16 residues. CDR3 region: CASSEGEAGGAETQYF. Here the CDR3 DNA reads TGTGCCAGCAGTGAAGGCGAAGCGGGGGGGGCAGAGACCCAGTACTTC.

The chain couples TRBV28 to TRBJ2-7; unclear D gene. The CDR3 length is 13 residues. Germline CDR1 reads MDHEN; CDR2 reads SYDVKM. V lost 7 bases and J lost 9, with 19 bases in between. As DNA, the CDR3 is TGTGCCAGCAATTCACCAACCCCCTCCGGGCAGTACTTC. Amino acid sequence: CASNSPTPSGQYF. Full variable domain (remainder filled in from reference TRBV28 and TRBJ2-7): DVKVTQSSRYLVKRTGEKVFLECVQDMDHENMFWYRQDPGLGLRLIYFSYDVKMKEKGDIPEGYSVSREKKERFSLILESASTNQTSMYLCASNSPTPSGQYFGPGTRLTVT.

This clone was seen a single time. V usage is TRBV2 and J usage is TRBJ1-1; D is perhaps TRBD1 (6 bases). The V end lost 7 bases, the J end lost 7 bases, and 13 bases lay between the germline ends. The CDR3 spans 12 residues. Germline V lookup: CDR1 SNHLY, CDR2 FYNNEI. The CDR3 DNA reads TGTGCCAGCAAACCACAGGGTTTTGAAGCTTTCTTT. Translation: CASKPQGFEAFF.

This sequence joins TRBV25-1 and TRBJ1-5; TRBD1 is a possible D gene (5 bases). CDR1 and CDR2 (germline): MGHDK, SYGVNS. V dropped 3 bases and J dropped 8 bases, with 14 bases sitting between them. The CDR3 totals 14 residues. The chain's CDR3 is CASSDGGKGKPQHF. The DNA of the CDR3 is TGTGCCAGCAGTGATGGGGGGAAGGGAAAGCCCCAGCATTTT.

The rearrangement uses TRBV28 and TRBJ1-5; perhaps TRBD1 as D (6 bases). CDR3 length: 15 residues. Germline-derived CDR1 and CDR2 are MDHEN and SYDVKM. Trimming left V 3 bases short and J 6 bases short, with 15 bases between. This CDR3 reads CASSFLTGGSQPQHF. Here the CDR3 DNA reads TGTGCCAGCAGTTTTCTGACAGGTGGAAGTCAGCCCCAGCATTTT.

The chain combines TRBV2 with TRBJ2-5, with D possibly TRBD1 on 5 matching bases. Germline V gene lookup returns CDR1 SNHLY and CDR2 FYNNEI. The ends were cut back, 1 base at V and 4 bases at J, with 7 bases in the middle. The CDR3 has 13 residues. CDR3 coding DNA: TGTGCCAGCAGTGAAGGGGGCCGAGAGACCCAGTACTTC. Translation: CASSEGGRETQYF.

The V gene is TRBV29-1, the J gene TRBJ1-1, with D possibly matching TRBD1 (6 bases). V shed 6 bases and J shed 1 base, with 12 bases lying between them. The CDR3 contains 13 residues. Germline lookup yields CDR1 SQVTM and CDR2 ANQGSEA. The CDR3 is CSVVGQPNTEAFF. The DNA of the CDR3 is TGCAGCGTCGTCGGACAGCCGAACACTGAAGCTTTCTTT.

The chain employs TRBV2 and TRBJ2-7, with TRBD1 matching over 7 bases. The V and J ends lost 6 bases and 6 bases, in that order; junction bases with no gene match: 14. CDR3 length equals 15 residues. CDR1 and CDR2 from the germline V gene are SNHLY and FYNNEI. CDR3 region: CASSTGDGRLLEQYF. In nucleotides, the CDR3 is TGTGCCAGCAGCACAGGGGACGGGCGCTTACTCGAGCAGTACTTC.

V and J are TRBV7-9 and TRBJ2-7, with D uncertain. Looked up from germline, CDR1 is SEHNR and CDR2 is FQNEAQ (reference sequence). The CDR3 totals 12 residues. V dropped 3 bases and J dropped 3 bases, with 6 bases sitting between them. The CDR3 here is CASSFSSYEQYF. The CDR3 DNA reads as TGTGCCAGCAGCTTCTCCAGCTACGAGCAGTACTTC.

The CDR3: CASSHRARYGYTF. The CDR3 nucleotides read TGCGCCAGCAGCCACAGGGCCCGCTATGGCTACACCTTC. The V call is TRBV4-1, the J call TRBJ1-2; TRBD1 is a possible D gene (5 bases). V gave up 3 bases and J gave up 4 bases, with 9 bases separating them. The CDR3 spans 13 residues. Germline V lookup: CDR1 MGHRA, CDR2 YSYEKL.

The chain has TRBV19 and TRBJ1-2, with a possible D match to TRBD1 (5 bases). CDR1 and CDR2 (germline): LNHDA, SQIVND (reference sequence). V lost 1 base to trimming and J lost 7 bases, with 10 bases between them. The CDR3 covers 13 residues. The CDR3 DNA sequence: TGTGCCAGTAGTATAGCAAAGGGGCTTGGCTACACCTTC. This sequence encodes CASSIAKGLGYTF.

This clone was observed once. This rearrangement joins TRBV6-5 to TRBJ1-1; the match to TRBD1 covers 9 bases. CDR3 length: 13 residues. Trimming removed 9 bases from V and 4 bases from J; junction bases left unmatched: 6. The germline V gene encodes CDR1 MNHEY and CDR2 SVGAGI. Written as DNA, the CDR3 is TGTGCCAGTTACAGGGGGCTGGTCACTGAAGCTTTCTTT. Translating it yields CASYRGLVTEAFF.

This clone was recorded a few times. The chain recombines TRBV18 with TRBJ1-1, with D unresolved. The V gene's germline CDR1 is KGHSH and CDR2 LQKENI. The CDR3 is 12 residues long. Trimming removed 3 bases from V and 5 bases from J, with 7 bases in between. The CDR3 DNA reads as TGTGCCAGCTCACCGCGTAGAACTGAAGCTTTCTTT. Residues: CASSPRRTEAFF.

The chain couples TRBV5-4 to TRBJ1-1, with 7 bases fitting TRBD1. The CDR3 totals 15 residues. Germline-derived CDR1 and CDR2 are SGHNT and YYREEE (reference sequence). V lost 6 bases to trimming and J lost 7 bases; unmatched junction nucleotides: 15. CDR3 region: CASIPPGGYPGEAFF. Here the CDR3 DNA reads TGTGCCAGCATCCCACCAGGGGGGTACCCTGGTGAAGCTTTCTTT.

CDR3 sequence: CASSRDRGSWETQYF. CDR3 DNA: TGCGCCAGCAGCCGGGACAGGGGCTCTTGGGAGACCCAGTACTTC. The rearrangement joins TRBV5-1 to TRBJ2-5; 10 nucleotides line up with TRBD1. The CDR3 runs 15 residues. The germline V gene has CDR1 SGHRS and CDR2 YFSETQ. With 4 bases clipped from V and 5 bases from J, the junction kept 8 bases outside the gene matches. Drawing the rest from reference TRBV5-1 and TRBJ2-5, the complete variable domain is KAGVTQTPRYLIKTRGQQVTLSCSPISGHRSVSWYQQTPGQGLQFLFEYFSETQRNKGNFPGRFSGRQFSNSRSEMNVSTLELGDSALYLCASSRDRGSWETQYFGPGTRLLVL.

The rearrangement links TRBV14 to TRBJ2-2; maybe TRBD1 (5 bases). The length of the CDR3 is 15 residues. V was trimmed by 4 bases and J by 1 base, leaving 10 bases between them. CDR1 is SGHDN and CDR2 is FVKESK in the germline V gene. CDR3 nucleotide sequence: TGTGCCAGCAGCCCGACAGTTATGAACACCGGGGAGCTGTTTTTT. As protein: CASSPTVMNTGELFF.

J is TRBJ1-5 and V is TRBV5-1; 9 bases are shared with TRBD1. V was clipped by 4 bases and J by 5 bases; unmatched bases: 7. The CDR3 extends over 15 amino acids. Per germline, CDR1 SGHRS and CDR2 YFSETQ. The CDR3 protein is CASSRNTGGDQPQHF. The CDR3 nucleotides are TGCGCCAGCAGCCGCAATACAGGGGGCGATCAGCCCCAGCATTTT. The entire variable domain, with the rest obtained from reference TRBV5-1 and TRBJ1-5, is as follows: KAGVTQTPRYLIKTRGQQVTLSCSPISGHRSVSWYQQTPGQGLQFLFEYFSETQRNKGNFPGRFSGRQFSNSRSEMNVSTLELGDSALYLCASSRNTGGDQPQHFGDGTRLSIL.

This clone was detected once. The chain recombines TRBV12-5 with TRBJ2-7; D might be TRBD1 (5 bases). V lost 3 bases to trimming and J lost 6 bases, with 21 bases between them. The CDR3 spans 16 residues. Germline CDR1 is LGHNT and CDR2 is FRNRAP. The CDR3 loop reads CASGFISQGTTGEQYF. The CDR3 DNA reads as TGTGCTAGTGGTTTTATTTCCCAGGGTACAACAGGCGAGCAGTACTTC. The whole variable domain, filled in from reference TRBV12-5 and TRBJ2-7, reads DARVTQTPRHKVTEMGQEVTMRCQPILGHNTVFWYRQTMMQGLELLAYFRNRAPLDDSGMPKDRFSAEMPDATLATLKIQPSEPRDSAVYFCASGFISQGTTGEQYFGPGTRLTVT.

V and J are TRBV19 and TRBJ1-5; no reliable D call. The CDR3 covers 13 residues. CDR1 is LNHDA and CDR2 is SQIVND in the germline V gene (reference sequence). Deletions cut 7 bases from V and 3 bases from J, with 10 bases between. CDR3 DNA sequence: TGTGCCAGTAATGGAGAGCCCAATCAGCCCCAGCATTTT. Amino acid sequence: CASNGEPNQPQHF.

The V call is TRBV4-1, the J call TRBJ2-7; 9 positions agree with TRBD1. CDR3 length equals 15 residues. From germline, CDR1 is MGHRA and CDR2 YSYEKL. Trimming cost V 0 bases and J 4 bases; bases outside gene matches: 4. The CDR3 region has the DNA TGCGCCAGCAGCCAAGAAGGGACAGGGAAATACGAGCAGTACTTC. Translating it yields CASSQEGTGKYEQYF.

The rearrangement uses TRBV4-1 and TRBJ2-1; 10 bases align to TRBD1. The germline V gene has CDR1 MGHRA and CDR2 YSYEKL. CDR3 length equals 15 residues. With 6 bases clipped from V and 6 bases from J, the junction kept 8 bases outside the gene matches. The DNA for the CDR3 is TGCGCCAGCAGTATAGGGGGACAGGGGATCAATGAGCAGTTCTTC. It specifies CASSIGGQGINEQFF.

A single count supports this clone. J is TRBJ2-2 and V is TRBV5-1, with 16 bases that match TRBD2. Unmatched junction bases numbered 13, after V lost 4 bases and J lost 4 bases. Per the germline V gene, CDR1 is SGHRS and CDR2 is YFSETQ. The CDR3 is 20 residues long. The CDR3 DNA reads TGCGCCAGCAGCGCCACCGGGACTAGCGGGGGGGTCAAAACCACCGGGGAGCTGTTTTTT. Protein product: CASSATGTSGGVKTTGELFF.

The chain employs TRBV28 and TRBJ2-7; D not resolved. Per the germline V gene, CDR1 is MDHEN and CDR2 is SYDVKM. The V and J ends lost 6 bases and 3 bases respectively, with 6 bases between them. The CDR3 spans 11 residues. The CDR3 coding sequence is TGTGCCAGCAGCCTAGACTACGAGCAGTACTTC. Protein sequence: CASSLDYEQYF.

V is TRBV9 and J is TRBJ1-6, with D uncertain. Germline V CDR1 and CDR2: SGDLS, YYNGEE. The V and J ends lost 4 bases and 9 bases respectively, with 8 bases between them. This CDR3 has 12 amino acids. The CDR3 is CASSPIGSPLHF. The CDR3 bases are TGTGCCAGCAGCCCGATCGGTTCACCCCTCCACTTT. The whole variable domain, remainder taken from reference TRBV9 and TRBJ1-6, is DSGVTQTPKHLITATGQRVTLRCSPRSGDLSVYWYQQSLDQGLQFLIQYYNGEERAKGNILERFSAQQFPDLHSELNLSSLELGDSALYFCASSPIGSPLHFGNGTRLTVT.